The 23 T cell receptor beta chains given below trace back to one sample, sequenced in a study of blood T cells in healthy people across ages. The second PCR ran roughly 6 to 11 cycles with a sample-barcoded 5' primer and J-beta primers. TCRdb re-derived calls from the 5' RACE reads in MiXCR, one entry per CDR3 protein. Seen here are some 760,000 distinct CDR3 sequences, 20% to 25% observed once, and the top ten hold under 4.5%. This same sample was also part of a study on T cells of mothers and their children.

Source material: blood. These receptors originate from a boy younger than 18 in good health.

The chain employs TRBV4-2 and TRBJ1-4, with TRBD1 identical over 7 bases. This CDR3 is 18 amino acids long. From germline, CDR1 is LGHNA and CDR2 YNFKEQ. V lost 0 bases, J lost 7 bases, and 14 bases stayed unmatched. The CDR3 here is CASSQDPPQGQGGEKLFF. In DNA form, the CDR3 reads TGTGCCAGCAGCCAAGATCCACCACAGGGGCAAGGGGGTGAAAAACTGTTTTTT.

This chain links TRBV9 with TRBJ2-5, with a possible D match to TRBD2 (6 bases). The length of the CDR3 is 16 residues. Trimming stripped 4 bases from V and 1 base from J, with 17 bases between. CDR1 and CDR2 (germline): SGDLS, YYNGEE. In DNA form, the CDR3 reads TGTGCCAGCAGCCTAGAGCTGGGGGGAACCCAAGAGACCCAGTACTTC. Translated, it gives CASSLELGGTQETQYF. The complete variable domain, with remaining parts taken from reference TRBV9 and TRBJ2-5, reads DSGVTQTPKHLITATGQRVTLRCSPRSGDLSVYWYQQSLDQGLQFLIQYYNGEERAKGNILERFSAQQFPDLHSELNLSSLELGDSALYFCASSLELGGTQETQYFGPGTRLLVL.

This clonotype occurred many times. The rearrangement uses TRBV28 and TRBJ1-2; D may be TRBD1 (5 bases). Trimming took 7 bases from V and 8 from J, leaving 14 bases between them. There are 12 residues in the CDR3. The germline CDR1 and CDR2 sequences are MDHEN and SYDVKM. CDR3 in DNA: TGTGCCAGCACCCTCGAGGGGAGGGGCTACACCTTC. Encoded protein: CASTLEGRGYTF.

The rearrangement links TRBV6-1 to TRBJ2-2; weak D call: TRBD1 (5 bases). Trimming took off 2 bases at V and 6 bases at J, with 16 bases between the two ends. This CDR3 comprises 16 residues. The germline gives CDR1 MNHNS, CDR2 SASEGT. CDR3 DNA: TGTGCCAGCAGTGAAACCTTAAGGGGAAGGGCCGGGGAGCTGTTTTTT. This translates into CASSETLRGRAGELFF.

This clonotype was seen a handful of times. The chain couples TRBV6-5 to TRBJ2-1, with D hard to call. V lost 0 bases and J lost 3, with 9 bases in between. The germline gives CDR1 MNHEY, CDR2 SVGAGI. The CDR3 has 15 residues. CDR3 bases: TGTGCCAGCAGTTACTCGAGAGGTCTCTACAATGAGCAGTTCTTC. The encoded protein is CASSYSRGLYNEQFF.

This clonotype was observed a handful of times. V is TRBV7-6 and J is TRBJ1-1; tentative D call: TRBD1 (5 bases). The CDR3 spans 13 residues. Looked up from germline, CDR1 is SGHVS and CDR2 is FNYEAQ. Deletions cut 6 bases from V and 3 bases from J, with 11 bases between. CDR3 DNA sequence: TGTGCCAGCAGGCTGACAGTTCACACTGAAGCTTTCTTT. This sequence encodes CASRLTVHTEAFF.

The chain is built from TRBV20-1 and TRBJ2-1; 9 bases align to TRBD2. This CDR3 region has 15 residues. Losses at the gene ends were 0 bases for V and 9 bases for J; bases not matched to a gene: 9. Germline V lookup: CDR1 DFQATT, CDR2 SNEGSKA (reference sequence). CDR3 bases: TGCAGTGCTAGAGATGTGTCTAGCGGGAAAGGTGAGCAGTTCTTC. It translates to CSARDVSSGKGEQFF.

The sample holds a few counts of this clonotype. The junction departs from germline at one end; a sequencing error may be responsible. This chain uses TRBV10-2 with TRBJ1-4; tentatively, D is TRBD1 (5 bases). Germline V gene lookup returns CDR1 WSHSY and CDR2 SAAADI. The CDR3 runs 15 residues. The CDR3 loop reads CASGESPGLNEKLFF. The CDR3 bases are TGCGCCAGCGGTGAGTCGCCGGGGCTAAATGAAAAACTGTTTTTT.

The sample holds a few counts of this clonotype. This sequence joins TRBV12-3 or TRBV12-4 and TRBJ1-2; D might be TRBD1 (5 bases). Between the trimmed V and J ends, which lost 6 bases and 8 bases, there was a span of 13 bases. The CDR3 loop spans 12 amino acids. The DNA of the CDR3 is TGTGCCAGCAGCCGGACACTGGGAGGCTACACCTTC. It encodes CASSRTLGGYTF.

This clonotype occurred a few times. The chain recombines TRBV6-2 or TRBV6-3 with TRBJ2-7, with 8 bases that match TRBD1. Germline assignment: CDR1 MNHEY and CDR2 SVGEGT. V was pared by 2 bases and J by 2 bases, with 14 bases of the junction left unmatched. The CDR3 has 18 amino acids. The CDR3 sequence is CASSYLPGTGGHAYEQYF. The DNA of the CDR3 is TGTGCCAGCAGTTACCTCCCGGGGACAGGAGGTCATGCCTACGAGCAGTACTTC.

This clonotype was found a few times. V gene TRBV20-1 combines with J gene TRBJ2-1, with 8 bases matching TRBD1. The CDR3 covers 17 residues. CDR1 is DFQATT and CDR2 is SNEGSKA in the germline V gene (reference sequence). J gave up 2 bases and V 1 base, and 10 bases lay outside the gene matches. The CDR3 is CSARALAQGVPYNEQFF. Written as DNA, the CDR3 is TGCAGTGCTAGAGCCCTGGCACAGGGGGTCCCCTACAATGAGCAGTTCTTC.

This clonotype was observed once. The chain combines TRBV4-1 with TRBJ2-1; 9 positions agree with TRBD2. The V and J ends lost 0 bases and 4 bases, in that order; junction bases with no gene match: 4. Germline V gene sequence: CDR1 MGHRA, CDR2 YSYEKL. The CDR3 extends over 16 amino acids. The CDR3 sequence is CASSQEEAGGYNEQFF. CDR3 nucleotide sequence: TGCGCCAGCAGCCAAGAGGAGGCGGGGGGGTACAATGAGCAGTTCTTC.

The rearrangement uses TRBV12-3 or TRBV12-4 and TRBJ1-2; D is ambiguous. CDR3 length: 16 residues. Trimming removed 7 bases from V and 8 bases from J, with 26 bases in between. The CDR3 here is CASISSVGPNPNGYTF. Written as DNA, the CDR3 is TGTGCCAGCATCTCTTCTGTAGGCCCCAATCCAAACGGCTACACCTTC.

This chain links TRBV7-8 with TRBJ1-2, with TRBD1 identical over 9 bases. V lost 5 bases, J lost 7 bases, and 11 bases stayed unmatched. CDR1 SGHVS and CDR2 FQNEAQ come from the germline V gene. There are 15 residues in the CDR3. The CDR3 coding sequence is TGTGCCAGCAGCCCAATGACAGGGGGAATCAGTGGCTACACCTTC. Translated, it gives CASSPMTGGISGYTF.

The V call is TRBV5-1, the J call TRBJ2-1; D is possibly TRBD1 (6 bases). Germline V gene data show CDR1 as SGHRS and CDR2 as YFSETQ. The CDR3 is 17 amino acids. Deletions cut 0 bases from V and 9 bases from J, with 22 bases between. The CDR3 is CASSLATGLRDTGEQFF. CDR3 DNA: TGCGCCAGCAGCTTGGCGACAGGCCTTCGGGATACGGGTGAGCAGTTCTTC.

CDR3 in amino acids: CSARRVVWNEQFF. The CDR3 DNA sequence: TGCAGTGCTAGAAGGGTAGTGTGGAATGAGCAGTTCTTC. The V call is TRBV20-1, the J call TRBJ2-1; no reliable D call. Looked up from germline, CDR1 is DFQATT and CDR2 is SNEGSKA (reference sequence). Trimming took off 2 bases at V and 7 bases at J, with 12 bases between the two ends. This CDR3 spans 13 amino acids.

This clonotype was observed a few times. The CDR3 spells CASSLVVQGPDTQYF. The CDR3 DNA reads TGTGCCAGCAGCTTAGTAGTCCAGGGGCCCGATACGCAGTATTTT. The V gene is TRBV7-6, the J gene TRBJ2-3, with D possibly being TRBD1 (6 bases). The V gene's germline CDR1 is SGHVS and CDR2 FNYEAQ. V lost 1 base, J lost 6 bases, and 14 bases lay in between. The CDR3 runs to 15 residues.

This clonotype occurred a few times. This chain links TRBV29-1 with TRBJ2-7; D unresolved. Trimming removed 7 bases at V and 6 bases at J, with 10 bases between. The germline V gene encodes CDR1 SQVTM and CDR2 ANQGSEA. There are 10 residues in the CDR3. The CDR3 DNA follows: TGCAGCGGACTCCGCCGCGAGCAGTACTTC. Amino acids: CSGLRREQYF.

V usage is TRBV10-3 and J usage is TRBJ2-5; D may be TRBD1 (6 bases). The CDR3 loop spans 18 amino acids. From germline, CDR1 is ENHRY and CDR2 SYGVKD. Deletions cut 2 bases from V and 4 bases from J, with 23 bases between. The CDR3 nucleotides are TGTGCCATCAGTGAGGCAATAATACTAACAGGGAGAGCAGAGACCCAGTACTTC. This sequence encodes CAISEAIILTGRAETQYF.

The V and J genes are TRBV29-1 and TRBJ1-1; D gene uncertain. The CDR3 covers 12 residues. Deletions cut 1 base from V and 5 bases from J, with 8 bases between. Germline V gene data show CDR1 as SQVTM and CDR2 as ANQGSEA. The CDR3 region is CSVEGGATEAFF. In DNA, the CDR3 is TGCAGCGTTGAAGGGGGAGCAACTGAAGCTTTCTTT.

This clonotype has only a few counts. The gene calls are TRBV14 and TRBJ1-1, with TRBD1 matching 8 bases. The germline gives CDR1 SGHDN, CDR2 FVKESK. J was trimmed by 4 bases and V by 5 bases; bases with no gene match: 9. CDR3 size: 15 residues. For the CDR3, the DNA is TGTGCCAGCAGCGCACTAGGACAGGGCATCACTGAAGCTTTCTTT. Translation: CASSALGQGITEAFF.

This clonotype has only a few counts. The chain employs TRBV5-1 and TRBJ1-2; D remains ambiguous. Germline values: CDR1 SGHRS, CDR2 YFSETQ. CDR3 size: 13 residues. Between the trimmed V and J ends, which lost 4 bases and 4 bases, there was a span of 11 bases. The CDR3 coding sequence is TGCGCCAGCAGCCCCTTAGAAAGCTATGGCTACACCTTC. Protein sequence: CASSPLESYGYTF.

This clonotype was seen a handful of times. This chain joins TRBV29-1 and TRBJ2-7; 10 nucleotides match TRBD1. The trim removed 8 bases at V and 4 bases at J, leaving 11 bases unmatched. The germline V gene has CDR1 SQVTM and CDR2 ANQGSEA. The CDR3 has 14 amino acids. CDR3 loop: CSITGQGIGYEQYF. CDR3 sequence (DNA): TGCAGCATAACGGGACAGGGGATCGGTTACGAGCAGTACTTC.